One TCR beta chain is described in this entry. The antigen is unknown. This sample is drawn from a study of T cells in Graves' hyperthyroidism and ophthalmopathy. Study-level results: The majority of expanded thyroid clonotypes above 0.001 also appeared in blood. Model output signaled ophthalmopathy a median approximately six months ahead of onset.

RNA transcripts yielded amplified TCR beta CDR3 regions. Primed by the HTBI set, a first-round RT-PCR was run on the TCR CDR3. TCRdb re-called the multiplex PCR reads with MiXCR, one entry per CDR3 protein. The sample holds hundreds of thousands of distinct CDR3 sequences, around 39% seen once. The CDR3 contains 15 residues. Trimming left V 3 bases short and J 2 bases short, with 14 bases between. CDR1 and CDR2 from the germline V gene are SGHRS and YFSETQ. About 9.4 ml fresh peripheral blood yielded the PBMCs. Sequenced input: blood. This chain connects TRBV5-1 to TRBJ2-5; tentative D call: TRBD2 (6 bases). The clonotype was recovered from a man younger than 35 with Graves' hyperthyroidism. CDR3 sequence (DNA): TGCGCCAGCAGCTCCTGGGACTGGTTACAAGAGACCCAGTACTTC. Amino acids: CASSSWDWLQETQYF.